Sequencing of this T cell receptor beta chain was carried out in a study of blood T cell repertoires in COVID-19. Background on the study: Samples representing acute and convalescent COVID-19 were sourced from the United States, Italy and Spain.

Trimming took 6 bases from V and 5 from J, leaving 10 bases between them. This CDR3 spans 11 amino acids. Germline assignment: CDR1 DFQATT and CDR2 SNEGSKA (reference sequence). As handled by the study authors: By means of reference gene primer amplification, nucleated cell counts were estimated. Generated by immunoSEQ multiplex PCR, the TCRdb table keeps only in-frame clones and is missing some. D and trimming were read from the DNA, whereas the V and J calls and clone size are those reported in that table. The sample holds 200,000 to 300,000 clones; approximately 80% are singletons and the top ten take around 7.5%. Seattle patient enrollment occurred during active infection, with longitudinal follow-up thereafter.

The clonotype originates from a woman aged 80 or older with COVID-19, enrolled during active disease. This chain uses TRBV20-1 with TRBJ1-2; D uncertain. Specimen: peripheral blood. Written as DNA, the CDR3 is TGCAGTGCACCCCTAACTTATGGCTACACCTTC. Translating it yields CSAPLTYGYTF.